This TCR beta chain emerged from a study of T cell repertoires in ileal Crohn's disease. Overall study: At surgery, 30% to 40% of patients smoked, with median disease duration about eight years. M6 samples are neoterminal ileum biopsies from postoperative colonoscopy.

This clone was seen just once. CDR1 is SEHNR and CDR2 is FQNEAQ in the germline V gene (reference sequence). V trimming: 4 bases; J trimming: 8 bases; junction bases outside the gene matches: 9. This CDR3 is built from 16 residues. The time point denotes: neoterminal ileum biopsy at postoperative endoscopy, about 6 months after surgery. Some clones are missing from TCRdb's copy, which holds only in-frame ones; the method was immunoSEQ multiplex PCR. The sample has some 13,000 clones, about 82% seen once. The rearrangement links TRBV7-9 to TRBJ2-1, with 12 bases lining up with TRBD2. The receptor's source is an adult with Crohn's disease. Material for sequencing was ileal tissue. CDR3 coding DNA: TGTGCCAGCAGCTCGACCTCTAGCGGGAGGGCCTATGAGCAGTTCTTC. It yields the protein CASSSTSSGRAYEQFF.